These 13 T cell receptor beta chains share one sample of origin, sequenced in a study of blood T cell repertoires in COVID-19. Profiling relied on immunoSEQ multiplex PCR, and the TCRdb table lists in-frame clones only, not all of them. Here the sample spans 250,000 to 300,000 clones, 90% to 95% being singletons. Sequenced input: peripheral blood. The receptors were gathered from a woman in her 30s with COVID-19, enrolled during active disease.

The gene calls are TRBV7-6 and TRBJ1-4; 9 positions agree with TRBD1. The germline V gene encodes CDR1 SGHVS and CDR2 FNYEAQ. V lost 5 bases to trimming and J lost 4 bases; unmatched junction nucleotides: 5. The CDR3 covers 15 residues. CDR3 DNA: TGTGCCAGCAGCCTCGGGACAGGGAGTAATGAAAAACTGTTTTTT. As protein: CASSLGTGSNEKLFF.

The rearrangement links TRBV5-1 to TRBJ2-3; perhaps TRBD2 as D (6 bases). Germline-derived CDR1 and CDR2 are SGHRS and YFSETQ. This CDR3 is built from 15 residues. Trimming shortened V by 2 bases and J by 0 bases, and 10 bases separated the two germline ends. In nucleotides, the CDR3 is TGCGCCAGCAGCTTAAAGAGCGGGAGCACAGATACGCAGTATTTT. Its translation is CASSLKSGSTDTQYF.

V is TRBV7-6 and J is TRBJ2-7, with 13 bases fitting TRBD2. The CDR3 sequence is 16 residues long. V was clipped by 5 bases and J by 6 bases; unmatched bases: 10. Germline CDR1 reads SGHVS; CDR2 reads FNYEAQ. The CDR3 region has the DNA TGTGCCAGCAGCCCAGAACTAGCGGGAGGGCCAGGCGAGCAGTACTTC. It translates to CASSPELAGGPGEQYF. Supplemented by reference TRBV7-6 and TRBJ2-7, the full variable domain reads GAGVSQSPRYKVTKRGQDVALRCDPISGHVSLYWYRQALGQGPEFLTYFNYEAQQDKSGLPNDRFSAERPEGSISTLTIQRTEQRDSAMYRCASSPELAGGPGEQYFGPGTRLTVT.

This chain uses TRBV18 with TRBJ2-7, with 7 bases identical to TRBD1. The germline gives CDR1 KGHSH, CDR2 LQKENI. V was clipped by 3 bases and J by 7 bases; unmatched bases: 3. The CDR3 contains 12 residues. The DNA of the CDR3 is TGTGCCAGCTCACCTGGACAGGAAGAGCAGTACTTC. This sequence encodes CASSPGQEEQYF.

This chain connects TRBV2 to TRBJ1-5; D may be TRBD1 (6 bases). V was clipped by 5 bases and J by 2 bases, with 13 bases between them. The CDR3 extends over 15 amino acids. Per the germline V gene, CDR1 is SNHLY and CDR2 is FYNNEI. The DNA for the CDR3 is TGTGCCAGCAGTTCTACAGGGACGGGCAATCAGCCCCAGCATTTT. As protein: CASSSTGTGNQPQHF.

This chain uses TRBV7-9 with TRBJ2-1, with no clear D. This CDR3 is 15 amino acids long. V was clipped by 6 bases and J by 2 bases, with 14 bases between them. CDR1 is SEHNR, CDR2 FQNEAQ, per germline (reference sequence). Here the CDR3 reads CASRTDRVAYNEQFF. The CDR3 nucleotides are TGTGCCAGCAGAACTGACCGGGTAGCCTACAATGAGCAGTTCTTC.

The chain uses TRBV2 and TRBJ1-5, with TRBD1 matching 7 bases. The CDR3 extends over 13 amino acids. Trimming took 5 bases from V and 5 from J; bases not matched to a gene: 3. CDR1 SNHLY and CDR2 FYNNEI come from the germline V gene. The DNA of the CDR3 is TGTGCCAGCAGTCAACAGGGGTATCAGCCCCAGCATTTT. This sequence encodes CASSQQGYQPQHF. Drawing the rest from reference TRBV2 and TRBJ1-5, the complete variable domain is EPEVTQTPSHQVTQMGQEVILRCVPISNHLYFYWYRQILGQKVEFLVSFYNNEISEKSEIFDDQFSVERPDGSNFTLKIRSTKLEDSAMYFCASSQQGYQPQHFGDGTRLSIL.

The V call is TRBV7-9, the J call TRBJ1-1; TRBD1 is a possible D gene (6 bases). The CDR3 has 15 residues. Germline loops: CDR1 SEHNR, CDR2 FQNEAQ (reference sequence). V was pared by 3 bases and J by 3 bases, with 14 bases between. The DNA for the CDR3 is TGTGCCAGCAGCTTGGGAACAGGGTTTGACACTGAAGCTTTCTTT. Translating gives CASSLGTGFDTEAFF. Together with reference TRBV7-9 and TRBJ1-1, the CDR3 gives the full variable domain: DTGVSQNPRHKITKRGQNVTFRCDPISEHNRLYWYRQTLGQGPEFLTYFQNEAQLEKSRLLSDRFSAERPKGSFSTLEIQRTEQGDSAMYLCASSLGTGFDTEAFFGQGTRLTVV.

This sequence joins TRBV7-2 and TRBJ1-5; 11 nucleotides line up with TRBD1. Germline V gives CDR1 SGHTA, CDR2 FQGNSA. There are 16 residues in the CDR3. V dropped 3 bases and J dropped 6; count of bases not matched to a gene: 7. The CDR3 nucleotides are TGTGCCAGCAGCTTCCCCGGGACAGGGGGAGGTCAGCCCCAGCATTTT. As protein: CASSFPGTGGGQPQHF.

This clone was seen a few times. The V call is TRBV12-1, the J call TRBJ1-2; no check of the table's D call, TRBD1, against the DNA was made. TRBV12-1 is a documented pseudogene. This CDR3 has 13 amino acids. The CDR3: CASSFGQGCGYTF. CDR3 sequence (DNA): TGTGCCAGCAGCTTTGGACAGGGATGTGGCTACACCTTC.

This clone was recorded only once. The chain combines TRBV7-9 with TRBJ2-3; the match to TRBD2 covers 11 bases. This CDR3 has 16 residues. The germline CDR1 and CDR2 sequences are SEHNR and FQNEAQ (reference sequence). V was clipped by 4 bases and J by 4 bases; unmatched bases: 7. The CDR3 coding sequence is TGTGCCAGCAGCTCAACTAGCGGGAGTTACCCAGATACGCAGTATTTT. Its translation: CASSSTSGSYPDTQYF.

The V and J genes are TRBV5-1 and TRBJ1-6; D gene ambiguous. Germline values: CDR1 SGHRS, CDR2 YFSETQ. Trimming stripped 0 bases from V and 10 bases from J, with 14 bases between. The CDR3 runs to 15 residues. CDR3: CASSLAAGERSPLHF. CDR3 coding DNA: TGCGCCAGCAGCTTGGCCGCCGGGGAGAGGTCACCCCTCCACTTT.

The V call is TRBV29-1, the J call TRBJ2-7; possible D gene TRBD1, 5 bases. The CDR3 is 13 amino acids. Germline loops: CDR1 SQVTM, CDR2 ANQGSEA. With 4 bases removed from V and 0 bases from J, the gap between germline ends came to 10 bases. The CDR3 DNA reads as TGCAGCGTTGCCCAGACAGCCTCCTACGAGCAGTACTTC. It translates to CSVAQTASYEQYF.